These T cell receptor beta chains were read from a single sample in a study of cytomegalovirus exposure and HLA in healthy donors. Clones were read by immunoSEQ multiplex PCR, and TCRdb kept only the in-frame ones, dropping some. Of 99,000 or so clones in the sample, about 13% were seen once. The specimen was PBMCs. The receptors shown here come from a man aged 40-49 years in good health and CMV-seropositive. Both conserved end residues are part of each CDR3. The D gene is left open where the match is weak. Some rows mark clone size as missing; the rest say once, few, many or name a class of expanded clone.

j_gene | len | v_gene | d_gene | abundance | CDR3nt | CDR3aa
TRBJ2-2 | 16 | TRBV7-3 | . | . | TGTGCCAGCAGCTTAACGCTCCAAGGGGGGGCCGGGGAGCTGTTTTTT | CASSLTLQGGAGELFF
TRBJ2-2 | 16 | TRBV6-4 | . | few | TGTGCCAGCAGTCAAGCAGCGGGTGCGAACACCGGGGAGCTGTTTTTT | CASSQAAGANTGELFF
TRBJ2-5 | 14 | TRBV2 | . | few | TGTGCCAGCAGTGCGTACAGGGTGGAGGAGACCCAGTACTTC | CASSAYRVEETQYF
TRBJ2-3 | 15 | TRBV28 | . | . | TGTGCCAGCACCGAGGTGACCACCCTCCGTCGGACGCAGTATTTT | CASTEVTTLRRTQYF
TRBJ2-4 | 14 | TRBV14 | TRBD2 | few | TGTGCCAGCAGCCAAGCTAGCGGGGAAAACATTCAGTACTTC | CASSQASGENIQYF
TRBJ2-1 | 14 | TRBV27 | TRBD2 | . | TGTGCCAGCGGGGGACTAGCGAATTACAATGAGCAGTTCTTC | CASGGLANYNEQFF
TRBJ2-7 | 17 | TRBV19 | TRBD2 | few | TGTGCCAGTAGTATAGCCGGACTAGCGGGAGGAGGGTACGAGCAGTACTTC | CASSIAGLAGGGYEQYF
TRBJ1-5 | 16 | TRBV6-5 | . | . | TGTGCCAGCAGTTACGGTTTTCCTGGAGGTAGTCAGCCCCAGCATTTT | CASSYGFPGGSQPQHF
TRBJ2-7 | 13 | TRBV5-6 | . | few | TGTGCCAGCAGCTTCCTAGGGGGCTACGAGCAGTACTTC | CASSFLGGYEQYF
TRBJ2-1 | 13 | TRBV5-4 | . | few | TGTGCCAGCAGCTTGGACTATTACAATGAGCAGTTCTTC | CASSLDYYNEQFF
TRBJ2-7 | 16 | TRBV5-1 | TRBD1 | . | TGCGCCAGCAGCTCGGCCTTCCGGACAGGGGGGTTCGAGCAGTACTTC | CASSSAFRTGGFEQYF
TRBJ2-5 | 15 | TRBV7-2 | . | . | TGTGCCAGCAGCCCACAGTTCAACGGGAGAGAGACCCAGTACTTC | CASSPQFNGRETQYF
TRBJ2-7 | 12 | TRBV28 | . | . | TGTGCCAGCAGTTTAGGGCCGACAGCGCAGTACTTC | CASSLGPTAQYF
TRBJ2-1 | 16 | TRBV19 | TRBD1 | . | TGTGCCAGTAGCCCCATCCGGGACAGGGTCTACAATGAGCAGTTCTTC | CASSPIRDRVYNEQFF
TRBJ2-2 | 15 | TRBV9 | TRBD1 | . | TGTGCCAGCAGCGTAGGGACAGGGGAGGCCGGGGAGCTGTTTTTT | CASSVGTGEAGELFF
TRBJ2-1 | 15 | TRBV5-1 | . | few | TGCGCCAGCAGCGGAGACAGGAGACTTTACAATGAGCAGTTCTTC | CASSGDRRLYNEQFF
TRBJ2-7 | 14 | TRBV6-1 | TRBD2 | . | TGTGCCAGCAGGGTGACTAGCGGCTCCTACGAGCAGTACTTC | CASRVTSGSYEQYF
TRBJ1-4 | 16 | TRBV7-9 | TRBD1 | . | TGTGCCAGCAGCTTACGAGGGACAGGGCTTAATGAAAAACTGTTTTTT | CASSLRGTGLNEKLFF
TRBJ2-7 | 16 | TRBV5-1 | TRBD2 | . | TGCGCCAGCAGCCATAATAGCGGGAGCGGCACCTACGAGCAGTACTTC | CASSHNSGSGTYEQYF
TRBJ2-1 | 16 | TRBV4-1 | . | . | TGCGCCAGCAGCAAAGATAACGGAGTCTACTACAATGAGCAGTTCTTC | CASSKDNGVYYNEQFF
TRBJ1-3 | 14 | TRBV4-1 | . | . | TGCGCCAGCAGCCAAAGGAGTTCTGGAAACACCATATATTTT | CASSQRSSGNTIYF
TRBJ2-2 | 13 | TRBV6-6 | . | few | TGTGCCAGCAGTACCGGGAAGCCCGGGGAGCTGTTTTTT | CASSTGKPGELFF
TRBJ2-3 | 14 | TRBV6-6 | TRBD2 | few | TGTGCCGCCACGGACAGCGGGAGAGGAGATACGCAGTATTTT | CAATDSGRGDTQYF
TRBJ2-1 | 12 | TRBV29-1 | TRBD2 | few | TGCAGCGTGAAGGGGACTAGCGCTGAGCAGTTCTTC | CSVKGTSAEQFF
TRBJ2-1 | 14 | TRBV7-6 | . | few | TGTGCCAGCAGCTTGCGGGGACCCTACAATGAGCAGTTCTTC | CASSLRGPYNEQFF
TRBJ2-1 | 16 | TRBV19 | TRBD2 | . | TGTGCCAGTAGAGGGGCCTCCGGGACTACCTACAATGAGCAGTTCTTC | CASRGASGTTYNEQFF
TRBJ2-2 | 14 | TRBV29-1 | TRBD1 | . | TGCAGCGCTTCGACAGGGGGGAACACCGGGGAGCTGTTTTTT | CSASTGGNTGELFF
TRBJ2-2 | 17 | TRBV5-1 | . | . | TGCGCCAGCAGCCCGCTAATAGGGAGAAGGGAACCCGGGGAGCTGTTTTTT | CASSPLIGRREPGELFF
TRBJ2-1 | 14 | TRBV9 | . | . | TGTGCCAGCAGCGTAACAAACAGACACAATGAGCAGTTCTTC | CASSVTNRHNEQFF
TRBJ1-4 | 15 | TRBV18 | TRBD1 | few | TGTGCCAGCTCACCCGGACAGGGGGTTAATGAAAAACTGTTTTTT | CASSPGQGVNEKLFF
TRBJ1-5 | 13 | TRBV7-2 | . | . | TGTGCCAGCAGCCCCCAGGGCAATCAGCCCCAGCATTTT | CASSPQGNQPQHF
TRBJ1-6 | 13 | TRBV2 | . | . | TGTGCCAGCAGGGCAGGACTAAATTCACCCCTCCACTTT | CASRAGLNSPLHF
TRBJ2-2 | 15 | TRBV6-6 | TRBD1 | few | TGTGCCAGCAGTATTGACAGGGACAACACCGGGGAGCTGTTTTTT | CASSIDRDNTGELFF
TRBJ1-5 | 15 | TRBV6-6 | . | few | TGTGCCAGCAGCCGGCAGGGAAATAGCAATCAGCCCCAGCATTTT | CASSRQGNSNQPQHF
TRBJ2-1 | 15 | TRBV4-3 | . | . | TGCGCCAGCAGCCAAGTCGGGAGCTCCTACAATGAGCAGTTCTTC | CASSQVGSSYNEQFF
TRBJ1-1 | 13 | TRBV9 | TRBD1 | . | TGTGCCAGTCAGGGACAGCCTAACACTGAAGCTTTCTTT | CASQGQPNTEAFF
TRBJ1-2 | 15 | TRBV7-2 | TRBD1 | . | TGTGCCAGCAGCCACTATTCCGGGACAGGGTATGGCTACACCTTC | CASSHYSGTGYGYTF
TRBJ2-4 | 17 | TRBV9 | . | . | TGTGCCAGCAGCGTAACATCCTCCCAGGGTGGCAGAAACATTCAGTACTTC | CASSVTSSQGGRNIQYF
TRBJ2-2 | 14 | TRBV7-9 | TRBD2 | few | TGTGCCAGCAGCTTAGGGACTAGCGCCGGGGAGCTGTTTTTT | CASSLGTSAGELFF
TRBJ2-3 | 15 | TRBV27 | TRBD2 | once | TGTGCCAGCAGTTTCCTGGCGGGAGAGTCCTACGCGCAGTATTTT | CASSFLAGESYAQYF
TRBJ2-1 | 16 | TRBV11-2 | . | . | TGTGCCAGCAGCTTAGCGGGGGATAGTTCCTACAATGAGCAGTTCTTC | CASSLAGDSSYNEQFF
TRBJ1-5 | 13 | TRBV19 | . | . | TGTGCCAGTAGTGTTGGACAGATTCAGCCCCAGCATTTT | CASSVGQIQPQHF
TRBJ1-5 | 14 | TRBV11-2 | . | . | TGTGCCAGCAGCTTAGGACAGGGCAATCAGCCCCAGCATTTT | CASSLGQGNQPQHF
TRBJ2-2 | 14 | TRBV30 | . | . | TGTGCCTGGATCCAACGAACGGACACCGGGGAGCTGTTTTTT | CAWIQRTDTGELFF
TRBJ1-3 | 15 | TRBV11-3 | . | . | TGTGCCAGCAGCTTACGGGCAGGGACTGGAAACACCATATATTTT | CASSLRAGTGNTIYF
TRBJ2-7 | 15 | TRBV6-5 | TRBD1 | . | TGTGCCAGCAGCCTGGGGACAGGATTATCCTACGAGCAGTACTTC | CASSLGTGLSYEQYF
TRBJ2-7 | 13 | TRBV6-1 | . | few | TGTGCCAGCAGTGAGACAGGATACTACGAGCAGTACTTC | CASSETGYYEQYF
TRBJ2-7 | 11 | TRBV2 | . | . | TGTGCCAGCAGCCCCAACTACGAGCAGTACTTC | CASSPNYEQYF
TRBJ1-4 | 15 | TRBV5-1 | . | few | TGCGCCAGCAGCTTGGGTTCGCGGTACAATGAAAAACTGTTTTTT | CASSLGSRYNEKLFF
TRBJ2-2 | 16 | TRBV10-1 | . | few | TGCGCCAGCAGTGACGTGCAGGGAAAGAACACCGGGGAGCTGTTTTTT | CASSDVQGKNTGELFF
TRBJ2-3 | 16 | TRBV7-8 | TRBD1 | . | TGTGCCAGCAGCTTAGCTGGGACAGCTAGCACAGATACGCAGTATTTT | CASSLAGTASTDTQYF
TRBJ1-4 | 14 | TRBV5-1 | . | few | TGCGCCAGCAGTAGAGGGATCAATAATGAAAAACTGTTTTTT | CASSRGINNEKLFF
TRBJ2-2 | 15 | TRBV25-1 | TRBD2 | . | TGTGCCAGCAGTATCCAGCGGGGGCTCACCGGGGAGCTGTTTTTT | CASSIQRGLTGELFF
TRBJ1-4 | 12 | TRBV10-3 | . | . | TGTGCCATCAGTGACACATGGGAAAAACTGTTTTTT | CAISDTWEKLFF
TRBJ2-7 | 14 | TRBV4-3 | TRBD1 | many | TGCGCCAGCAGCCAAGGGACAGGGCGCTACGAGCAGTACTTC | CASSQGTGRYEQYF
TRBJ1-2 | 16 | TRBV18 | TRBD1 | few | TGTGCCAGCTCCCCCCAGGGGGCACCTGTTAACTATGGCTACACCTTC | CASSPQGAPVNYGYTF
TRBJ1-4 | 19 | TRBV23-1 | . | few | TGCGCCAGCAGTCAACAGACAGCCTCCAAGGTATTAGCTAATGAAAAACTGTTTTTT | CASSQQTASKVLANEKLFF
TRBJ1-2 | 14 | TRBV5-1 | . | few | TGCGCCAGCAGCTTGGAAGGGGAAGGTCCTGGCTACACCTTC | CASSLEGEGPGYTF
TRBJ1-4 | 14 | TRBV6-1 | . | . | TGTGCCAGCACCCGGGGAGGAACTAATGAAAAACTGTTTTTT | CASTRGGTNEKLFF
TRBJ1-5 | 15 | TRBV7-2 | . | few | TGTGCCAGCAGCTTAGTTTCACAGTCGAATCAGCCCCAGCATTTT | CASSLVSQSNQPQHF